The 5 T cell receptor beta chains below all came from one sample that was sequenced in a study of neurological immune-mediated disorders. The sample's time point: longitudinal time-point 3. TCRdb itself ran the 5' RACE reads through MiXCR, one entry per CDR3 protein. In the table there are tens of thousands of distinct CDR3 sequences, roughly 12% of which are singletons. The sample was PBMCs. Every receptor here comes from a young man in good health.

As to this clonotype: At one of its ends the junction is not consistent with the germline gene, which may arise from a read error. The chain joins TRBV7-2 to TRBJ2-7; TRBD2 aligns across 7 bases. Per the germline V gene, CDR1 is SGHTA and CDR2 is FQGNSA. This CDR3 comprises 14 residues. The CDR3 nucleotides are TGTGTCAGCATCCGAGCTGGGAGGGAGTACGAGCAGTACTTC. This codes for CVSIRAGREYEQYF.

This clonotype was detected a few times. The V and J genes are TRBV10-2 and TRBJ2-5; 7 nucleotides agree with TRBD2. The ends lost 2 bases at V and 5 bases at J; junction bases unmatched: 8. The CDR3 has 15 residues. Germline CDR1 is WSHSY and CDR2 is SAAADI. The CDR3 here is CASSEGVAGRETQYF. The CDR3 bases are TGCGCCAGCAGTGAGGGGGTAGCGGGTCGGGAGACCCAGTACTTC.

The rearrangement uses TRBV4-1 and TRBJ2-7, with D unclear. The germline CDR1 and CDR2 sequences are MGHRA and YSYEKL. The CDR3 runs to 19 residues. V lost 0 bases to trimming and J lost 0 bases, with 21 bases between them. DNA of the CDR3: TGCGCCAGCAGCCAAGAGAAAACGTTTAGTGGACGGAGCTCCTACGAGCAGTACTTC. Translated: CASSQEKTFSGRSSYEQYF.

The sample holds many counts of this clonotype. The genes are TRBV12-3 or TRBV12-4 and TRBJ2-2, with D perhaps assigned TRBD1 or TRBD2 (5 bases each). V lost 7 bases, J lost 4 bases, and 13 bases lay in between. This CDR3 contains 14 residues. CDR3 in DNA: TGTGCCAGCATCCCAGGGACCCTCACCGGGGAGCTGTTTTTT. Translated, it gives CASIPGTLTGELFF.

The chain joins TRBV7-9 to TRBJ2-7; no reliable D call. This CDR3 comprises 12 residues. Germline values: CDR1 SEHNR, CDR2 FQNEAQ (reference sequence). The V end lost 3 bases, the J end lost 2 bases, and 5 bases lay between the germline ends. The CDR3 DNA reads TGTGCCAGCAGCTTTGCAACCTACGAGCAGTACTTC. It encodes CASSFATYEQYF.